The 3 T cell receptor beta chains in this list originate from one sample, sequenced in a study of patients and donors after allogeneic stem cell transplantation. TCRdb called the RT-PCR reads again in MiXCR, with one record for every CDR3 protein. The table lists about 410,000 distinct CDR3 sequences, under 20% of them singletons, with less than 9.5% in the top ten. The sequencing sample was made of blood, either unsorted or a sorted T cell fraction (not recorded which). The receptors were sampled from a human donor who was either an allogeneic HSCT recipient or a stem cell or donor lymphocyte infusion donor (not recorded which). It is not recorded whose cells these are; they may come from a transplant donor.

The J gene is TRBJ2-7, the V gene TRBV7-8, with unresolved D. Germline-derived CDR1 and CDR2 are SGHVS and FQNEAQ. V shed 5 bases and J shed 4 bases, with 15 bases lying between them. The CDR3 is made up of 14 amino acids. CDR3 nucleotide sequence: TGTGCCAGCAGCCCTCGGGCTCCCGCGTACGAGCAGTACTTC. This sequence encodes CASSPRAPAYEQYF.

This clonotype was seen many times. The chain carries TRBV6-2 or TRBV6-3 and TRBJ1-1; D gene uncertain. The V end was cut by 5 bases, the J end by 5 bases, with 12 bases between. The CDR3 extends over 13 amino acids. CDR1 is MNHEY, CDR2 SVGEGT, per germline. DNA of the CDR3: TGTGCCAGCAGTAGGTCCGGTAGGACTGAAGCTTTCTTT. This translates into CASSRSGRTEAFF.

The gene calls are TRBV12-3 or TRBV12-4 and TRBJ1-1, with D possibly TRBD1 on 5 matching bases. The CDR3 has 12 residues. V was clipped by 7 bases and J by 0 bases, with 6 bases between them. The CDR3 protein is CASKDMNTEAFF. CDR3 in DNA: TGTGCCAGCAAGGACATGAACACTGAAGCTTTCTTT.